This passage covers 30 T cell receptor beta chains from one sample sequenced in a study of metastatic and nonmetastatic thyroid tumors. TCRdb re-clonotyped the PCR reads via MiXCR. Of 15,000 to 20,000 clones in the sample, less than 40% are singletons; the top ten hold approximately 9.1%. Thyroid surgery had not been preceded by any treatment in any patient. Sequenced: tumor tissue. The receptors shown here come from a male donor with papillary thyroid cancer or a benign thyroid nodule (not recorded which). Some clones in this sample may be carry-over from other donors' samples.

This clone was recorded many times. Different DNA sequences within this sample yield the same CDR3. The rearrangement links TRBV19 to TRBJ1-1; 10 bases are shared with TRBD1. This CDR3 is built from 14 residues. Germline V CDR1 and CDR2: LNHDA, SQIVND (reference sequence). The ends lost 5 bases at V and 5 bases at J; junction bases unmatched: 5. The CDR3: CASSRQGARTEAFF. For the CDR3, the DNA is TGTGCCAGTAGTCGACAGGGGGCCAGAACTGAAGCTTTCTTT.

This clone is termed medium-sized. The chain carries TRBV11-2 and TRBJ1-2; D is unclear. This CDR3 contains 14 residues. Trimming took off 1 base at V and 4 bases at J, with 10 bases between the two ends. Germline V gene sequence: CDR1 SGHAT, CDR2 FQNNGV. The CDR3 is CASSLGVGSYGYTF. Written as DNA, the CDR3 is TGTGCCAGCAGCTTAGGGGTTGGGAGCTATGGCTACACCTTC.

This clone was found a few times. The V call is TRBV2, the J call TRBJ2-3; no clear D gene. Germline loops: CDR1 SNHLY, CDR2 FYNNEI. V lost 6 bases, J lost 6 bases, and 7 bases lay in between. There are 11 residues in the CDR3. The chain's CDR3 is CASSQKDTQYF. In nucleotides, the CDR3 is TGTGCCAGCAGCCAGAAGGATACGCAGTATTTT.

Comment on this clone: This clone may be a read error of a much larger clone one base away. The chain joins TRBV11-2 to TRBJ2-1; TRBD2 agrees at 16 bases. Germline CDR1 is SGHAT and CDR2 is FQNNGV. CDR3 length equals 18 residues. The CDR3 loop is CASSSGLAGGSPYNEHFF. CDR3 nucleotide sequence: TGTGCCAGCAGCTCGGGACTAGCGGGAGGGAGCCCCTACAATGAGCATTTCTTC.

This clone has at least ten counts. The chain employs TRBV20-1 and TRBJ2-2; TRBD1 agrees at 7 bases. CDR3 length: 15 amino acids. In germline, CDR1 is DFQATT, CDR2 SNEGSKA (reference sequence). Germline trimming cut 0 bases from V and 3 bases from J; bases unmatched to any gene: 4. The CDR3 is CSARDSGTDTGELFF. The CDR3 DNA sequence: TGCAGTGCTAGAGATTCCGGGACAGACACCGGGGAGCTGTTTTTT.

This clone was found many times. DNA for the CDR3: TGCGCCAGCAGCCCACCTAGCGGGAGAGGAGGGGAGACCCAGTACTTC. It is translated as CASSPPSGRGGETQYF. V usage is TRBV4-1 and J usage is TRBJ2-5; 10 bases fit TRBD2. The germline gives CDR1 MGHRA, CDR2 YSYEKL. V shed 4 bases, J shed 5 bases, and the junction held 10 bases outside the gene matches. This CDR3 spans 16 amino acids.

This clone was counted at least ten times. V is TRBV6-1 and J is TRBJ2-3; D is unclear. Germline CDR1 and CDR2: MNHNS and SASEGT. V was pared by 4 bases and J by 6 bases, with 5 bases between. The length of the CDR3 is 11 residues. The CDR3, as DNA: TGTGCCAGCAGTGTCCCGGATACGCAGTATTTT. Translated, it gives CASSVPDTQYF.

This clone was counted only a few times. This chain joins TRBV6-2 or TRBV6-3 and TRBJ1-1; no definite D call. This CDR3 has 13 amino acids. Germline values: CDR1 MNHEY, CDR2 SVGEGT. Trimming stripped 2 bases from V and 0 bases from J, with 4 bases between. CDR3 loop: CASSYRLNTEAFF. The CDR3 coding sequence is TGTGCCAGCAGTTACCGTCTGAACACTGAAGCTTTCTTT.

This clone was counted ten times or more. V gene TRBV7-9 combines with J gene TRBJ2-3; 10 bases line up with TRBD2. This CDR3 spans 16 amino acids. Germline V gene sequence: CDR1 SEHNR, CDR2 FQNEAQ (reference sequence). Trimming removed 1 base from V and 6 bases from J; junction bases left unmatched: 7. CDR3 sequence (DNA): TGTGCCAGCAGCTTAGGGCTAGCGGGAGTCGTGGATACGCAGTATTTT. As protein: CASSLGLAGVVDTQYF.

The chain uses TRBV28 and TRBJ2-1; D gene ambiguous. This CDR3 region has 13 residues. Germline values: CDR1 MDHEN, CDR2 SYDVKM. V lost 3 bases, J lost 9 bases, and 12 bases lay in between. The chain's CDR3 is CASSFDRQTEQFF. The CDR3 bases are TGTGCCAGCAGTTTCGACCGCCAAACTGAGCAGTTCTTC. Full variable domain (missing parts from reference TRBV28 and TRBJ2-1): DVKVTQSSRYLVKRTGEKVFLECVQDMDHENMFWYRQDPGLGLRLIYFSYDVKMKEKGDIPEGYSVSREKKERFSLILESASTNQTSMYLCASSFDRQTEQFFGPGTRLTVL.

This clone was seen only a few times. The genes are TRBV6-1 and TRBJ2-7; the D is unclear. The germline gives CDR1 MNHNS, CDR2 SASEGT. The CDR3 consists of 14 residues. V lost 9 bases, J lost 1 base, and 16 bases lay in between. The CDR3 DNA follows: TGTGCCAGTCAATTCCGGACGTATTCCTACGAGCAGTACTTC. Amino acid sequence: CASQFRTYSYEQYF.

The CDR3 loop is CASSPQKLPGGNTIYF. CDR3 sequence (DNA): TGTGCCAGCTCACCCCAGAAACTCCCAGGGGGAAACACCATATATTTT. The V gene is TRBV18, the J gene TRBJ1-3, with D perhaps TRBD1 (5 bases). Trimming pared 3 bases from V and 4 bases from J, leaving 16 bases between. Germline CDR1 reads KGHSH; CDR2 reads LQKENI. This CDR3 region has 16 residues. Filled out from reference TRBV18 and TRBJ1-3, the complete variable domain reads NAGVMQNPRHLVRRRGQEARLRCSPMKGHSHVYWYRQLPEEGLKFMVYLQKENIIDESGMPKERFSAEFPKEGPSILRIQQVVRGDSAAYFCASSPQKLPGGNTIYFGEGSWLTVV.

This clone was observed a handful of times. A much larger clone lies a single base off, so this may be a read error. The chain carries TRBV10-1 and TRBJ2-7, with D possibly TRBD1 on 7 matching bases. This CDR3 region has 13 residues. Germline V gene data show CDR1 as WNHNN and CDR2 as SYGVQD (reference sequence). The CDR3 DNA sequence: TGCACCAGCAGTGAGTACAGGGGAGGCATGCAGTACTTC. This gives the protein CTSSEYRGGMQYF.

V is TRBV27 and J is TRBJ1-1; 9 bases agree with TRBD1. CDR1 and CDR2 (germline): MNHEY, SMNVEV (reference sequence). With 3 bases clipped from V and 6 bases from J, the junction kept 5 bases outside the gene matches. This CDR3 has 14 amino acids. CDR3 bases: TGTGCCAGCAGTTTCCGCCGGGACAGGGCTGAAGCTTTCTTT. Translation gives CASSFRRDRAEAFF.

The J gene is TRBJ2-1, the V gene TRBV19; TRBD1 or TRBD2 may be the D gene (6 bases each). Trimming removed 4 bases at V and 5 bases at J, with 18 bases between. Germline lookup yields CDR1 LNHDA and CDR2 SQIVND (reference sequence). This CDR3 spans 16 amino acids. The CDR3 DNA sequence: TGTGCCAGTAGTAAGTTTGGGGGGCAGGACAACAATGAGCAGTTCTTC. This sequence encodes CASSKFGGQDNNEQFF.

This clone showed up just a few times. The rearrangement links TRBV2 to TRBJ2-3; the D gene is possibly TRBD1 (6 bases). The CDR3 is 15 amino acids. Trimming left V 6 bases short and J 5 bases short, with 18 bases between. Germline lookup yields CDR1 SNHLY and CDR2 FYNNEI. CDR3: CASSLEQGVRDTQYF. CDR3 nucleotide sequence: TGTGCCAGCAGCTTGGAACAGGGTGTAAGAGATACGCAGTATTTT.

On this clone itself: Mismatch with germline at one junction end may stem from a read error. The genes are TRBV19 and TRBJ2-7; D gene ambiguous. There are 14 residues in the CDR3. Germline V lookup: CDR1 LNHDA, CDR2 SQIVND (reference sequence). CDR3 nucleotides: TGTGCCACTAGTGATGCAACTTCCTTCTACGAGCAGTACTTC. This gives the protein CATSDATSFYEQYF.

As for this clone: The junction shows a germline mismatch at one end, possibly a read error. V is TRBV6-5 and J is TRBJ2-3; tentatively, D is TRBD1 (6 bases). CDR1 is MNHEY, CDR2 SVGAGI, per germline. CDR3 length: 14 amino acids. The CDR3 region has the DNA TGTGCCAACAGTGACTCGGGACACACATATACGCAGTATTTT. Translating gives CANSDSGHTYTQYF.

Ten or more counts support this clone. The identical CDR3 is also encoded by other nucleotide sequences in the sample. The genes are TRBV27 and TRBJ2-7, with D perhaps matching TRBD1 or TRBD2 (5 bases each). V was clipped by 6 bases and J by 3 bases, with 21 bases between them. The CDR3 extends over 16 amino acids. Germline V lookup: CDR1 MNHEY, CDR2 SMNVEV (reference sequence). CDR3 nucleotides: TGTGCCAGCAGAGATATGTCAGCCGGGACCTACTACGAGCAGTACTTC. It yields the protein CASRDMSAGTYYEQYF.

This chain uses TRBV5-1 with TRBJ1-1; D not certain. Trimming removed 5 bases from V and 3 bases from J, with 17 bases in between. The CDR3 spans 15 residues. CDR1 is SGHRS and CDR2 is YFSETQ in the germline V gene. CDR3 DNA: TGCGCCAGCAGTTTCACCGGCACAGTGGACACTGAAGCTTTCTTT. Translated: CASSFTGTVDTEAFF.

The V gene is TRBV7-3, the J gene TRBJ1-4; D unresolved. Germline CDR1 reads SGHTA; CDR2 reads FQGTGA. V was shortened by 9 bases and J by 8 bases, with 22 bases between the two germline ends. CDR3 length: 15 amino acids. In nucleotides, the CDR3 is TGTGCCAGGTGCTTAGGGCGGGGAACGGGGGAAAAACTGTTTTTT. This codes for CARCLGRGTGEKLFF.

This clone was seen many times. The J gene is TRBJ2-5, the V gene TRBV5-8; D is uncertain. There are 16 residues in the CDR3. V lost 4 bases, J lost 1 base, and 17 bases lay in between. Germline assignment: CDR1 SGHTS and CDR2 YDEGEE. CDR3 DNA sequence: TGTGCCAGCAGCCACCCGCTATTCCGTACCCAAGAGACCCAGTACTTC. It translates to CASSHPLFRTQETQYF.

This clone was observed at least ten times. Other DNA sequences from this sample encode an identical CDR3 as well. V and J are TRBV4-1 and TRBJ2-1; no definite D call. This CDR3 is 13 amino acids long. Germline CDR1 MGHRA, CDR2 YSYEKL. V was trimmed by 0 bases and J by 4 bases, leaving 4 bases between them. CDR3 bases: TGCGCCAGCAGCCAAGACTTTTACAATGAGCAGTTCTTC. Its protein is CASSQDFYNEQFF.

The chain has TRBV18 and TRBJ2-2; D ambiguous. This CDR3 contains 16 residues. V was shortened by 0 bases and J by 2 bases, with 10 bases between the two germline ends. Germline V CDR1 and CDR2: KGHSH, LQKENI. CDR3 amino acids: CASSPPLDSNTGELFF. As DNA, the CDR3 is TGTGCCAGCTCACCACCGTTAGATAGCAACACCGGGGAGCTGTTTTTT.

This clone was recorded once. The junction does not match germline at one end; this may be a read error. The V gene is TRBV30, the J gene TRBJ2-7; D remains unclear. From germline, CDR1 is GTSNPN and CDR2 SVGIG (reference sequence). CDR3 length: 11 residues. CDR3 nucleotide sequence: TGTGCTTGGAGAGGAGCCTACGAGCAGTACTTC. Encoded protein: CAWRGAYEQYF.

This clone has more than one count but fewer than ten. The chain carries TRBV6-1 and TRBJ2-7; no definite D call. The CDR3 runs 12 residues. CDR1 and CDR2 from the germline V gene are MNHNS and SASEGT. V lost 9 bases, J lost 6 bases, and 15 bases lay in between. The CDR3 DNA reads TGTGCCAGTATACACCGATCGATCGAGCAGTACTTC. Its translation is CASIHRSIEQYF.

By sample fraction, this clone is medium-sized. The chain couples TRBV20-1 to TRBJ1-1; 7 nucleotides align to TRBD1. The junction had 9 bases not matched to a gene; V was cut back by 6 bases and J by 5 bases. Germline V CDR1 and CDR2: DFQATT, SNEGSKA (reference sequence). The CDR3 spans 13 residues. The CDR3 loop reads CSAPDREGTEAFF. For the CDR3, the DNA is TGCAGTGCGCCTGACAGGGAGGGGACTGAAGCTTTCTTT.

J is TRBJ1-1 and V is TRBV28; tentatively, D is TRBD1 (6 bases). CDR1 is MDHEN and CDR2 is SYDVKM in the germline V gene. Trimming shortened V by 3 bases and J by 3 bases, and 17 bases separated the two germline ends. The CDR3 is 16 residues long. CDR3 loop: CASSFVPGASDTEAFF. CDR3 DNA sequence: TGTGCCAGCAGTTTTGTCCCGGGGGCCTCTGACACTGAAGCTTTCTTT.

The chain links TRBV9 to TRBJ2-7; TRBD1 matches at 9 bases. Germline V lookup: CDR1 SGDLS, CDR2 YYNGEE. The length of the CDR3 is 15 residues. V lost 3 bases and J lost 0; bases outside the gene matches: 4. CDR3 in amino acids: CASSAGTGHSYEQYF. CDR3 DNA: TGTGCCAGCAGCGCCGGGACAGGGCACTCCTACGAGCAGTACTTC.

This chain joins TRBV19 and TRBJ2-7, with TRBD2 identical over 13 bases. The CDR3 spans 14 residues. V was clipped by 6 bases and J by 2 bases; unmatched bases: 1. Germline V gene lookup returns CDR1 LNHDA and CDR2 SQIVND (reference sequence). CDR3 loop: CASSTSGGAYEQYF. The DNA of the CDR3 is TGTGCCAGTAGCACTAGCGGGGGGGCCTACGAGCAGTACTTC.